A selection of T cell receptor beta chains follows, all from one sample in a study of T cells in Graves' hyperthyroidism and ophthalmopathy. Each CDR3 protein is one row after TCRdb ran MiXCR on the multiplex PCR reads. The sample consists of hundreds of thousands of distinct CDR3 sequences, about 14% of them appearing once. The sample taken for sequencing was blood. The receptors derive from a man aged 50-60 years with Graves' ophthalmopathy. Both conserved end residues are part of each CDR3. The D gene is left open where the match is weak. Rows give clone size only sometimes, using once, few, many, or a class for an expanded clone.

clone_size: many; d_call: NA; j_call: TRBJ1-1; v_call: TRBV18; cdr3_aa: CASSPIPLRGTEAFF; cdr3_nt: TGTGCCAGCTCACCAATACCGTTACGGGGGACTGAAGCTTTCTTT
clone_size: many; d_call: TRBD1; j_call: TRBJ1-2; v_call: TRBV5-5; cdr3_aa: CASSLATGESYGYTF; cdr3_nt: TGTGCCAGCAGCTTGGCGACAGGGGAGTCCTATGGCTACACCTTC
clone_size: many; d_call: NA; j_call: TRBJ2-7; v_call: TRBV12-3/TRBV12-4; cdr3_aa: CASSLGGPSYEQYF; cdr3_nt: TGTGCCAGCAGTTTGGGGGGGCCCTCCTACGAGCAGTACTTC
clone_size: many; d_call: TRBD2; j_call: TRBJ2-3; v_call: TRBV2; cdr3_aa: CASKTSGSTDTQYF; cdr3_nt: TGTGCCAGCAAGACTAGCGGGAGTACAGATACGCAGTATTTT
clone_size: many; d_call: NA; j_call: TRBJ1-5; v_call: TRBV2; cdr3_aa: CASSGDNQPQHF; cdr3_nt: TGTGCCAGCTCAGGGGACAATCAGCCCCAGCATTTT
clone_size: NA; d_call: TRBD2; j_call: TRBJ2-7; v_call: TRBV6-1; cdr3_aa: CASSPGLAGLFYEQYF; cdr3_nt: TGTGCCAGCAGCCCTGGACTAGCGGGACTTTTCTACGAGCAGTACTTC
clone_size: many; d_call: TRBD1; j_call: TRBJ2-7; v_call: TRBV29-1; cdr3_aa: CSGRQGGYEQYF; cdr3_nt: TGCAGCGGCCGACAGGGCGGCTACGAGCAGTACTTC
clone_size: many; d_call: NA; j_call: TRBJ1-1; v_call: TRBV5-1; cdr3_aa: CASSLASGAPEAFF; cdr3_nt: TGCGCCAGCAGCTTGGCCAGCGGGGCCCCTGAAGCTTTCTTT
clone_size: few; d_call: NA; j_call: TRBJ2-1; v_call: TRBV11-2; cdr3_aa: CASSLEALRGEQFF; cdr3_nt: TGTGCCAGCAGCTTAGAGGCTTTGCGCGGTGAGCAGTTCTTC
clone_size: NA; d_call: TRBD2; j_call: TRBJ2-5; v_call: TRBV30; cdr3_aa: CAWSGGLAGGGKRLETQYF; cdr3_nt: TGTGCCTGGAGTGGAGGGCTAGCGGGAGGGGGGAAGAGACTAGAGACCCAGTACTTC
clone_size: many; d_call: TRBD2; j_call: TRBJ2-1; v_call: TRBV11-1; cdr3_aa: CASSPGLAGTSGSMVNEQFF; cdr3_nt: TGTGCCAGCAGCCCAGGGCTAGCCGGGACTAGCGGGAGTATGGTAAATGAGCAGTTCTTC
clone_size: many; d_call: NA; j_call: TRBJ2-1; v_call: TRBV7-9; cdr3_aa: CASSFGGSHRDEQFF; cdr3_nt: TGTGCCAGCAGCTTTGGCGGGTCTCATAGGGATGAGCAGTTCTTC
clone_size: many; d_call: NA; j_call: TRBJ2-3; v_call: TRBV7-9; cdr3_aa: CASSKPLGTDTQYF; cdr3_nt: TGTGCCAGCAGCAAGCCACTCGGCACAGATACGCAGTATTTT